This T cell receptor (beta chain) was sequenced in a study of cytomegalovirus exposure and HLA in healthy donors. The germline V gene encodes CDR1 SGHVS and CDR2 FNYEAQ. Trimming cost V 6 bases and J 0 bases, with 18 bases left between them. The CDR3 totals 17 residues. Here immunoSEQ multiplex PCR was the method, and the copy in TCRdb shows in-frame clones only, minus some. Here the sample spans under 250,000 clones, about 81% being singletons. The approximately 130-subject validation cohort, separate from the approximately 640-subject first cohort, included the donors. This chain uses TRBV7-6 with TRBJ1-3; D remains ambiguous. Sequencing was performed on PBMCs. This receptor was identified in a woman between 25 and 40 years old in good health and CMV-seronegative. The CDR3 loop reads CASSPAVGLSSGNTIYF. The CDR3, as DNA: TGTGCCAGCAGTCCCGCCGTGGGCTTAAGCTCTGGAAACACCATATATTTT.